These 14 T cell receptor beta chains were all obtained from the same sample, sequenced in a study of T cells in narcolepsy (dated by TCRdb to the late 2010s). Libraries were built with the immunoSEQ multiplex PCR assay. What TCRdb holds here is the immuneACCESS table cut down to in-frame rearrangements. Part of the clones is not present; checked against another copy, under half of the missing clones reflect an unresolved V gene, and the others are unexplained. The sample data list about 20,000 clones, and about four fifths of these were observed just once. 1.6% of the sample goes to the ten largest clones. Sequencing was performed on memory (CD45RA-) CD4+ T cells from blood. The cell subset or site label for this specimen denotes: memory T cells sorted ex vivo from peripheral blood. The source is a human donor in good health.

The chain carries TRBV7-2 and TRBJ2-3; 8 bases map to TRBD1. This CDR3 contains 17 residues. The trim removed 0 bases at V and 0 bases at J, leaving 5 bases unmatched. CDR1 is SGHTA, CDR2 FQGNSA, per germline. CDR3 nucleotides: TGTGCCAGCAGCTTAGCTCAGGGGGCCTCTAGCACAGATACGCAGTATTTT. Its translation is CASSLAQGASSTDTQYF.

The genes are TRBV20-1 and TRBJ2-1; D is possibly TRBD2 (7 bases). Between the trimmed V and J ends, which lost 7 bases and 7 bases, there was a span of 11 bases. The CDR3 length is 11 residues. Per germline, CDR1 DFQATT and CDR2 SNEGSKA (reference sequence). The DNA for the CDR3 is TGCAGTGGGGGGGGGCATAATGAGCAGTTCTTC. Its translation is CSGGGHNEQFF.

The chain couples TRBV2 to TRBJ1-2, with D possibly being TRBD1 (6 bases). Germline V lookup: CDR1 SNHLY, CDR2 FYNNEI. V was cut by 7 bases and J by 3 bases, with 18 bases left in between. The length of the CDR3 is 15 residues. The CDR3 DNA is TGTGCCAGCACCTTCCTGGGGGGGCTGGACTATGGCTACACCTTC. Translating it yields CASTFLGGLDYGYTF.

This clone has only one observation. This chain links TRBV5-6 with TRBJ1-4, with 11 bases fitting TRBD1. There are 15 residues in the CDR3. Germline CDR1 and CDR2: SGHDT and YYEEEE. The ends lost 4 bases at V and 11 bases at J; junction bases unmatched: 10. The CDR3 sequence: CASSGQGANVEKLFF. DNA of the CDR3: TGTGCCAGCAGCGGACAGGGGGCTAATGTGGAGAAACTGTTTTTT. The variable domain in full, completed from reference TRBV5-6 and TRBJ1-4, reads DAGVTQSPTHLIKTRGQQVTLRCSPKSGHDTVSWYQQALGQGPQFIFQYYEEEERQRGNFPDRFSGHQFPNYSSELNVNALLLGDSALYLCASSGQGANVEKLFFGSGTQLSVL.

The rearrangement joins TRBV5-1 to TRBJ2-3, with TRBD1 as a possible D gene (5 bases). The CDR3 length is 15 residues. In germline, CDR1 is SGHRS, CDR2 YFSETQ. Trimming took 0 bases from V and 3 from J, leaving 11 bases between them. CDR3 in amino acids: CASSLGRVGTDTQYF. In DNA form, the CDR3 reads TGCGCCAGCAGCTTGGGCAGGGTGGGTACAGATACGCAGTATTTT.

This chain connects TRBV6-5 to TRBJ2-7; D might be TRBD2 (6 bases). The V and J ends lost 6 bases and 4 bases respectively, with 10 bases between them. The CDR3 consists of 12 residues. From germline, CDR1 is MNHEY and CDR2 SVGAGI. CDR3 DNA sequence: TGTGCCAGCAGCCCCGGGGGTTACGAGCAGTACTTC. Residues: CASSPGGYEQYF.

This chain joins TRBV2 and TRBJ2-1; the D gene is possibly TRBD1 (6 bases). Germline V lookup: CDR1 SNHLY, CDR2 FYNNEI. V lost 6 bases and J lost 12, with 18 bases in between. The CDR3 spans 13 residues. DNA for the CDR3: TGTGCCAGCAGCATTAGACAGGTGGAAGTGCAGTTCTTC. Protein sequence: CASSIRQVEVQFF.

This clone was counted a single time. The rearrangement links TRBV2 to TRBJ2-3; 8 bases agree with TRBD2. Losses at the gene ends were 2 bases for V and 6 bases for J; bases not matched to a gene: 16. The CDR3 has 18 residues. CDR1 and CDR2 from the germline V gene are SNHLY and FYNNEI. In DNA, the CDR3 is TGTGCCAGCAGTGAATTCGGGACTAGGAGAAGCCGCTCTGATACGCAGTATTTT. Translation gives CASSEFGTRRSRSDTQYF.

This chain links TRBV7-2 with TRBJ1-4; D gene uncertain. V lost 0 bases and J lost 7, with 15 bases in between. The CDR3 covers 16 residues. Per germline, CDR1 SGHTA and CDR2 FQGNSA. The CDR3 nucleotides read TGTGCCAGCAGCTTAGCCCCTGGACGTGGGATTGAAAAACTGTTTTTT. Translating gives CASSLAPGRGIEKLFF.

This chain joins TRBV10-3 and TRBJ2-7, with 8 bases identical to TRBD1. The CDR3 totals 13 residues. With V trimmed by 4 bases and J by 5 bases, 4 bases remained unmatched. Germline V gene data show CDR1 as ENHRY and CDR2 as SYGVKD. CDR3 DNA: TGTGCCATCAGTGCCAGACAGGGGAACGAGCAGTACTTC. Amino acids: CAISARQGNEQYF.

This clone was seen only a few times. The chain combines TRBV19 with TRBJ1-2; 10 bases are a match to TRBD1. Germline-derived CDR1 and CDR2 are LNHDA and SQIVND (reference sequence). The V gene end was trimmed by 3 bases and the J gene end by 8 bases; junction bases not matched to a gene: 6. This CDR3 comprises 14 residues. CDR3 loop: CASSITGTGAGYTF. DNA of the CDR3: TGTGCCAGTAGTATCACCGGGACAGGGGCCGGCTACACCTTC.

About this clone: Additional DNA sequences in this sample encode the identical CDR3. The J gene is TRBJ1-5, the V gene TRBV2; D perhaps matches TRBD1 (5 bases). Looked up from germline, CDR1 is SNHLY and CDR2 is FYNNEI. There are 15 residues in the CDR3. V dropped 4 bases and J dropped 1 base, with 11 bases sitting between them. The CDR3 sequence is CASSVGVASNQPQHF. In DNA form, the CDR3 reads TGTGCCAGCAGTGTGGGGGTGGCGAGCAATCAGCCCCAGCATTTT. Variable domain in full (rest from reference TRBV2 and TRBJ1-5): EPEVTQTPSHQVTQMGQEVILRCVPISNHLYFYWYRQILGQKVEFLVSFYNNEISEKSEIFDDQFSVERPDGSNFTLKIRSTKLEDSAMYFCASSVGVASNQPQHFGDGTRLSIL.

The rearrangement joins TRBV29-1 to TRBJ1-5, with D possibly TRBD1 on 6 matching bases. The CDR3 is 13 residues long. Germline V CDR1 and CDR2: SQVTM, ANQGSEA. The V gene lost 5 bases and the J gene lost 6 bases, with 14 bases spanning the gap. This CDR3 reads CSVWGGGGQPQHF. The CDR3 DNA reads as TGCAGCGTTTGGGGAGGGGGAGGTCAGCCCCAGCATTTT. The variable domain in full, completed from reference TRBV29-1 and TRBJ1-5, reads SAVISQKPSRDICQRGTSLTIQCQVDSQVTMMFWYRQQPGQSLTLIATANQGSEATYESGFVIDKFPISRPNLTFSTLTVSNMSPEDSSIYLCSVWGGGGQPQHFGDGTRLSIL.

This sequence joins TRBV19 and TRBJ2-7; 7 bases agree with TRBD1. CDR1 is LNHDA and CDR2 is SQIVND in the germline V gene (reference sequence). Trimming removed 5 bases from V and 0 bases from J; junction bases left unmatched: 4. There are 14 residues in the CDR3. The CDR3 is CASSRDRPSYEQYF. The CDR3 DNA follows: TGTGCCAGTAGTCGGGACAGACCCTCCTACGAGCAGTACTTC. The full variable domain, completed using reference TRBV19 and TRBJ2-7, is DGGITQSPKYLFRKEGQNVTLSCEQNLNHDAMYWYRQDPGQGLRLIYYSQIVNDFQKGDIAEGYSVSREKKESFPLTVTSAQKNPTAFYLCASSRDRPSYEQYFGPGTRLTVT.